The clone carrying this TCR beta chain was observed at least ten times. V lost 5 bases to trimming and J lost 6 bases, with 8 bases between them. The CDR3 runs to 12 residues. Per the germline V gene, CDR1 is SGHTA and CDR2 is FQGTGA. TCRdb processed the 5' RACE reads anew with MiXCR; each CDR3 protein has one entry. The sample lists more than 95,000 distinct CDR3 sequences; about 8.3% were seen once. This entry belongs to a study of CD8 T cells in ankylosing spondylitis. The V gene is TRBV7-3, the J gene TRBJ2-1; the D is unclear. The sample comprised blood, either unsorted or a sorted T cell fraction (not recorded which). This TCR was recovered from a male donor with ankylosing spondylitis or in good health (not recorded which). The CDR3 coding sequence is TGTGCCAGCAGCCGCGACTTCAATGAGCAGTTCTTC. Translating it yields CASSRDFNEQFF.